The clone carrying this TCR beta chain was observed a handful of times. The source of the sample is a study of T-cell reconstitution after alpha-beta-depleted transplantation in children. The ends were cut back, 0 bases at V and 1 base at J, with 15 bases in the middle. The germline gives CDR1 DFQATT, CDR2 SNEGSKA (reference sequence). The CDR3 has 16 residues. Unique molecular identifiers were incorporated when the TCRbeta library was constructed. TCRdb reprocessed the PCR reads with MiXCR, giving one entry per CDR3 protein. The table lists some 390,000 distinct CDR3 sequences, around 20% of them singletons.

The clonotype was recovered from a human donor who donated a stem cell graft to a child with acute myeloid leukemia. The source material was PBMCs from the stem cell graft donor, sampled from the stem cell graft. J is TRBJ2-5 and V is TRBV20-1; D is perhaps TRBD2 (6 bases). The CDR3 DNA reads TGCAGTGCTAGAGATCGGCTAAAGCGGGCCCAAGAGACCCAGTACTTC. Its protein product is CSARDRLKRAQETQYF.